Shown below are 3 T cell receptor beta chains from a single sample sequenced in a study of response to subunit inactivated influenza vaccine. MiXCR, applied by TCRdb to the RT-PCR reads, yields one record per CDR3 protein. The sample includes 700,000 to 900,000 distinct CDR3 sequences, 21% seen only once; the top ten take roughly 10%. The sequencing here drew on PBMCs from blood, taken roughly 5 days after vaccination. Receptors were obtained from a man in his fifties who received an inactivated influenza vaccine.

The chain couples TRBV5-1 to TRBJ1-6; the D gene is possibly TRBD1 (5 bases). V was pared by 0 bases and J by 3 bases, with 13 bases between. Looked up from germline, CDR1 is SGHRS and CDR2 is YFSETQ. The CDR3 runs 17 residues. For the CDR3, the DNA is TGCGCCAGCAGCTTGGAGAGCACGAGGGGCTATAATTCACCCCTCCACTTT. This codes for CASSLESTRGYNSPLHF. The variable domain in full, completed from reference TRBV5-1 and TRBJ1-6, reads KAGVTQTPRYLIKTRGQQVTLSCSPISGHRSVSWYQQTPGQGLQFLFEYFSETQRNKGNFPGRFSGRQFSNSRSEMNVSTLELGDSALYLCASSLESTRGYNSPLHFGNGTRLTVT.

This chain links TRBV20-1 with TRBJ2-7; D is perhaps TRBD1 (6 bases). The CDR3 consists of 12 residues. V was pared by 5 bases and J by 0 bases, with 8 bases between. The germline V gene encodes CDR1 DFQATT and CDR2 SNEGSKA (reference sequence). CDR3: CSAGDISYEQYF. CDR3 in DNA: TGCAGTGCTGGGGACATCTCCTACGAGCAGTACTTC.

This clonotype was seen repeatedly, ten times or more. The chain links TRBV6-1 to TRBJ2-5, with 7 bases fitting TRBD1. CDR3 size: 13 residues. Germline V gives CDR1 MNHNS, CDR2 SASEGT. J lost 4 bases, V lost 7 bases, and 6 bases had no gene match. CDR3 in amino acids: CASNQNRGETQYF. CDR3 DNA sequence: TGTGCCAGCAACCAAAACAGGGGAGAGACCCAGTACTTC.